This T cell receptor (beta chain) was retrieved from a study of regulatory T cells in long-lasting Graves disease. Study-wide results and caveats: No thyroid tissue was studied; the work used peripheral blood only. Comparison showed that persistent patients shared more public clonotypes (roughly 2,500) than new patients (approximately 870).

This clonotype has a handful of counts. Its antigen is not known. Germline V gives CDR1 LNHNV, CDR2 YYDKDF (reference sequence). V dropped 5 bases and J dropped 1; count of bases not matched to a gene: 6. CDR3 size: 15 residues. Combining iRepertoire HTBI primers with Arm-PCR of CDR3 regions, the authors built TCR beta libraries. In the study's own analysis: Identified across the samples were over 50 TRBV segments and about 14 TRBJ segments. TCRdb re-called the multiplex PCR reads through MiXCR, storing one row per CDR3 protein. The V and J calls follow TCRdb's processing rather than the paper's. Of 300,000 to 350,000 distinct CDR3 sequences listed, roughly 21% were seen once; the top ten hold 29%. Stated time point: persistent/refractory GD, antithyroid drugs over 5 years with positive TRAb. The TCR library was made from RNA extracted from PBMCs.

This sequence joins TRBV15 and TRBJ2-7, with TRBD1 matching 9 bases. The starting material was peripheral blood mononuclear cells (PBMCs), obtained when the disease was refractory, from a patient treated with antithyroid drugs. This TCR was sampled from a female donor with Graves disease. The CDR3 region is CATSLDRGASYEQYF. In DNA, the CDR3 is TGTGCCACCAGCCTCGACAGGGGGGCGTCCTACGAGCAGTACTTC. Using reference TRBV15 and TRBJ2-7 for the parts outside the CDR3, the full variable domain is DAMVIQNPRYQVTQFGKPVTLSCSQTLNHNVMYWYQQKSSQAPKLLFHYYDKDFNNEADTPDNFQSRRPNTSFCFLDIRSPGLGDTAMYLCATSLDRGASYEQYFGPGTRLTVT.